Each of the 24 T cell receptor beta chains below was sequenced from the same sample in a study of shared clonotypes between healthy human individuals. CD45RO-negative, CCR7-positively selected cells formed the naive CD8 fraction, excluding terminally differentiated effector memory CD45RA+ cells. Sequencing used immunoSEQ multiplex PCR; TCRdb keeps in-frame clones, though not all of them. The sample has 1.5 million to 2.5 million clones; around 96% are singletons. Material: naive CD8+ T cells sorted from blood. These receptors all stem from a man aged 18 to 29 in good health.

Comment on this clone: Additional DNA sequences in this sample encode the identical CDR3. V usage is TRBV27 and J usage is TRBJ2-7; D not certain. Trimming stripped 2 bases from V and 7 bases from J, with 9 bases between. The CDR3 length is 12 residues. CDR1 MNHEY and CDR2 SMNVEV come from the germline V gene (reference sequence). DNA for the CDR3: TGTGCCAGCAGTTTAGGTGGAGATGAGCAGTACTTC. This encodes CASSLGGDEQYF.

Here the CDR3 DNA reads TGCAGCGTTGCCGGCAGGGAGTTCGACACTGAAGCTTTCTTT. It yields the protein CSVAGREFDTEAFF. The chain joins TRBV29-1 to TRBJ1-1, with a tentative D call TRBD1 (5 bases). V was cut by 4 bases and J by 3 bases, with 15 bases left in between. CDR1 SQVTM and CDR2 ANQGSEA come from the germline V gene. This CDR3 is built from 14 residues. Complete variable domain (other parts from reference TRBV29-1 and TRBJ1-1): SAVISQKPSRDICQRGTSLTIQCQVDSQVTMMFWYRQQPGQSLTLIATANQGSEATYESGFVIDKFPISRPNLTFSTLTVSNMSPEDSSIYLCSVAGREFDTEAFFGQGTRLTVV.

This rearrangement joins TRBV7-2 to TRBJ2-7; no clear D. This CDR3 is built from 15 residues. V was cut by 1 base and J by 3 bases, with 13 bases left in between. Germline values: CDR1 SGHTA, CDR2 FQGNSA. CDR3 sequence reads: CASSLGLPSGYEQYF. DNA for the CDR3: TGTGCCAGCAGCTTAGGGTTACCCTCGGGCTACGAGCAGTACTTC.

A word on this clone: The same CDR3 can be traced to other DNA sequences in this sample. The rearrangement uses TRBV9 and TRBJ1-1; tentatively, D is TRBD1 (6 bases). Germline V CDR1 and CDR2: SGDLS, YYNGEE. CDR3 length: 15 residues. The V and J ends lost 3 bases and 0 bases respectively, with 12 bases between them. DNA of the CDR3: TGTGCCAGCAGCGGACTACAGGGAATGAACACTGAAGCTTTCTTT. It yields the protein CASSGLQGMNTEAFF.

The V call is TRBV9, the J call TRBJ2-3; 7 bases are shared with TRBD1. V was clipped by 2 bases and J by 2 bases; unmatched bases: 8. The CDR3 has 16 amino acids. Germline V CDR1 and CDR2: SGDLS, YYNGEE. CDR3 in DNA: TGTGCCAGCAGCGTCCCAACAGGGGCCAACACAGATACGCAGTATTTT. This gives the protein CASSVPTGANTDTQYF.

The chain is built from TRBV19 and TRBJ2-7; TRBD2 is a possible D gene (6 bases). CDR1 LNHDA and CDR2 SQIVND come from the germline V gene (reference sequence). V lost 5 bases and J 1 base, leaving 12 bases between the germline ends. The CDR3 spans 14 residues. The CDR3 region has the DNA TGTGCCAGTAGTTACGGGGGTTGGTCCTACGAGCAGTACTTC. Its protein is CASSYGGWSYEQYF.

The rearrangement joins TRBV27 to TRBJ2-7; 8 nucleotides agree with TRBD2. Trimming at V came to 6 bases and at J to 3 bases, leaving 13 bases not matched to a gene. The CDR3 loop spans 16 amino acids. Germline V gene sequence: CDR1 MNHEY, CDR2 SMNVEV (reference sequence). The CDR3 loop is CASSPSSGLWNYEQYF. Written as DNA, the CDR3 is TGTGCCAGCAGCCCATCTAGCGGGCTTTGGAACTACGAGCAGTACTTC.

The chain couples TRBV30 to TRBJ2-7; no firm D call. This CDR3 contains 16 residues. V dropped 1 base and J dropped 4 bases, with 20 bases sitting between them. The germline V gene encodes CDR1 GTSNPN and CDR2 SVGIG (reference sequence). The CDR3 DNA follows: TGTGCCTGGAGTGCAGCCCGTATGGGCAGAGGATACGAGCAGTACTTC. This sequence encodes CAWSAARMGRGYEQYF.

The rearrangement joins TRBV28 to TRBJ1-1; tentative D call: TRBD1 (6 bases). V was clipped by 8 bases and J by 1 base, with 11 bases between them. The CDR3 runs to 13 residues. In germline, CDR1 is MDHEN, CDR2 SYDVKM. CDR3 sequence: CASGWTENTEAFF. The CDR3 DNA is TGTGCCAGCGGATGGACAGAGAACACTGAAGCTTTCTTT.

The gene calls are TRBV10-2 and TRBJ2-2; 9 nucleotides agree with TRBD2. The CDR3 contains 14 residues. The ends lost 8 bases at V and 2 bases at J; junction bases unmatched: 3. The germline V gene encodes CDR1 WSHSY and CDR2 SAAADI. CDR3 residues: CASGTSRNTGELFF. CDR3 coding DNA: TGCGCCAGCGGGACTAGCCGAAACACCGGGGAGCTGTTTTTT.

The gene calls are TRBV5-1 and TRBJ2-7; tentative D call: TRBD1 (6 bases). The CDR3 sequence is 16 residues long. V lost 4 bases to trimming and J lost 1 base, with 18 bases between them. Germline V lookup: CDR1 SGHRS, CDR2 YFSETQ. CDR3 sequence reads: CASSPETGLLSYEQYF. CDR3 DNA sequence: TGCGCCAGCAGCCCCGAGACAGGCCTCCTTTCCTACGAGCAGTACTTC.

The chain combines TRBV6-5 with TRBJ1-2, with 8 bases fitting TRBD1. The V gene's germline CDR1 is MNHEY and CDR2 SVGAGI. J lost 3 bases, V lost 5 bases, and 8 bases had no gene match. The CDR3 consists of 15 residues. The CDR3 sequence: CASSHGQGEDYGYTF. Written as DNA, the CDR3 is TGTGCCAGCAGTCATGGACAGGGTGAAGACTATGGCTACACCTTC.

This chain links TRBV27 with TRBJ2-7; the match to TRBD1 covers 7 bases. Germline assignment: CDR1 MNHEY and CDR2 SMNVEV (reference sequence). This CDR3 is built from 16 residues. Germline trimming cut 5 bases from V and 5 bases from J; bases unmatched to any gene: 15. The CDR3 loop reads CASSPSLGQANNEQYF. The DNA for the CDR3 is TGTGCCAGCAGTCCTAGCCTCGGACAGGCAAACAACGAGCAGTACTTC.

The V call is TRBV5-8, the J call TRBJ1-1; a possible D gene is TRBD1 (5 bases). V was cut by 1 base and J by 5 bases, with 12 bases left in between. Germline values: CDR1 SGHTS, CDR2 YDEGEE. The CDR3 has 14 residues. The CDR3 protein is CASSLRTSWTEAFF. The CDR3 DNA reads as TGTGCCAGCAGCTTGAGGACATCGTGGACTGAAGCTTTCTTT.

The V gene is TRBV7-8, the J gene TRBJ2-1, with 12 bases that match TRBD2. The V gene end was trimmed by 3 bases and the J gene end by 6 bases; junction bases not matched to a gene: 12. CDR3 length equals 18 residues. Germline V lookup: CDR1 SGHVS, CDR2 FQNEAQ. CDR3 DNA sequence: TGTGCCAGCAGCTTCAAGGTCCTAGCGGGAGGGCCGGGCAATGAGCAGTTCTTC. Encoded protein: CASSFKVLAGGPGNEQFF.

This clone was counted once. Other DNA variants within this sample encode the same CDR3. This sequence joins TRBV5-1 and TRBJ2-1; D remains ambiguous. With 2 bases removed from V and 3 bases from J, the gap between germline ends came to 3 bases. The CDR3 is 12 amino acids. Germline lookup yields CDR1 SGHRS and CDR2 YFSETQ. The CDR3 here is CASSFGYNEQFF. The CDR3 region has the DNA TGCGCCAGCAGCTTCGGCTACAATGAGCAGTTCTTC.

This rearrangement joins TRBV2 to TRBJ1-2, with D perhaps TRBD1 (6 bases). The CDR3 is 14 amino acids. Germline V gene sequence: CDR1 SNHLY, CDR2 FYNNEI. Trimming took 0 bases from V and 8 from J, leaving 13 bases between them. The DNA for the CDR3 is TGTGCCAGCAGTGAAGCCTCGACAGGCCTCGGCTACACCTTC. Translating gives CASSEASTGLGYTF.

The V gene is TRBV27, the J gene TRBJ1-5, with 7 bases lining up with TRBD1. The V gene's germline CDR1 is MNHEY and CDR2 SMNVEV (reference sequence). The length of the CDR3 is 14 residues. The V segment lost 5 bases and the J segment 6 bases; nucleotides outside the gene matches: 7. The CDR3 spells CASSQQGTGQPQHF. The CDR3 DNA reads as TGTGCCAGCAGTCAACAGGGGACCGGTCAGCCCCAGCATTTT.

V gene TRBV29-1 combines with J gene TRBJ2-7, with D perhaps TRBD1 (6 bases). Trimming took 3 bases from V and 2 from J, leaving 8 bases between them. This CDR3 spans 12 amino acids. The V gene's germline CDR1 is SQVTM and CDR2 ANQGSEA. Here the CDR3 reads CSVDTGPYEQYF. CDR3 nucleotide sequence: TGCAGCGTTGATACAGGGCCCTACGAGCAGTACTTC.

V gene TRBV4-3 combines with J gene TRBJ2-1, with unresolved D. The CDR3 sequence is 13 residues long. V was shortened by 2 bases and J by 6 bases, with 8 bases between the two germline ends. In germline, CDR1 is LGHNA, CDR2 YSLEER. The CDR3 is CASSQFKSNEQFF. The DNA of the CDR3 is TGCGCCAGCAGCCAATTTAAAAGCAATGAGCAGTTCTTC.

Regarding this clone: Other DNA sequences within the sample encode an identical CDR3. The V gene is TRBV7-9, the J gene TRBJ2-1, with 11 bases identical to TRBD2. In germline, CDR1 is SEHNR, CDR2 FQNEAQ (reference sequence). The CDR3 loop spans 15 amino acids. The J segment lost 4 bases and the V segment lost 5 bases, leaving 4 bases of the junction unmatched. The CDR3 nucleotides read TGTGCCAGCAGCCTTACTAGCGGGGGATACAATGAGCAGTTCTTC. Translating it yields CASSLTSGGYNEQFF.

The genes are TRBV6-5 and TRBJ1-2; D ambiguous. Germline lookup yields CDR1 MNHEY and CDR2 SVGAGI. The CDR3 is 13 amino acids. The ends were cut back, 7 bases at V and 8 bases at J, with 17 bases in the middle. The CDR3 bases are TGTGCCAGCACCGAGGGCTCTCGTTTAGGCTACACCTTC. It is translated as CASTEGSRLGYTF.

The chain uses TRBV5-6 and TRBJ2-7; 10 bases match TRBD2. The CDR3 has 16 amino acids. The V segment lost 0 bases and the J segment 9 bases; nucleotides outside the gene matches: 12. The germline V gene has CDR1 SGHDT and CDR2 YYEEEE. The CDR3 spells CASSLAASGGLRGQYF. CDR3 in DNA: TGTGCCAGCAGCTTGGCGGCTAGCGGGGGACTACGAGGGCAGTACTTC.

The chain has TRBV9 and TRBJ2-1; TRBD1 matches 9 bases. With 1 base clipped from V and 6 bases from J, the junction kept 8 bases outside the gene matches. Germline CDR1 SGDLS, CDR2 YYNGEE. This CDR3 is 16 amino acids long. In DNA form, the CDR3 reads TGTGCCAGCAGCGTAAACAGGGGGCGCGAGGGCAATGAGCAGTTCTTC. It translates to CASSVNRGREGNEQFF.